This TCR beta chain was sequenced in a study of T cell repertoires in cytomegalovirus infection. At the level of the study: Researchers turned to recently identified HLA-C-restricted CMV epitopes as well as well-studied HLA-B-restricted ones.

This CDR3 is built from 15 residues. V lost 3 bases and J 7 bases, leaving 18 bases between the germline ends. Germline lookup yields CDR1 SGHAT and CDR2 FQNNGV. This clonotype was counted a few times. Its target is unknown. MiXCR, run by TCRdb on the reads, gives a single entry per CDR3 protein. The sample gives a few hundred thousand distinct CDR3 sequences, 30% to 40% of which show up once; 17% is in the top ten. Broader study findings: Ex vivo responses were dominated by HLA-C-restricted CMV-specific TCR beta clonotypes. Cumulative public TCR beta family frequency identified carriers of CMV plus the relevant HLA.

The rearrangement links TRBV11-2 to TRBJ1-2; D not certain. This specimen was cultured PBMCs, taken from culture after CMV antigen stimulation. This receptor was identified in a human donor in good health (CMV status not recorded). Some clones in this sample may be carry-over from other donors' samples. The CDR3 loop is CASSFIRSRSGGYTF. CDR3 nucleotide sequence: TGTGCCAGCAGCTTTATACGCTCTAGAAGTGGTGGCTACACCTTC.